One and the same sample provided the 13 T cell receptor beta chains below, sequenced in a study of blood T cell repertoires in COVID-19. Sequencing was performed with immunoSEQ multiplex PCR; in TCRdb, only in-frame clones are kept and a portion is missing. The sample carries 150,000 to 200,000 clones, over 70% recorded once. Sequencing used PBMCs or T cells enriched from blood (not recorded which). These receptors originate from a woman aged 60 to 75 who had recovered from COVID-19.

This rearrangement joins TRBV11-2 to TRBJ1-1; D unclear. CDR1 and CDR2 (germline): SGHAT, FQNNGV. The CDR3 runs 13 residues. The germline V and J ends were trimmed by 2 bases and 6 bases, with 10 bases remaining between them. CDR3 sequence (DNA): TGTGCCAGCAGCTTAACTGAGGGCGCTGAAGCTTTCTTT. Translation gives CASSLTEGAEAFF.

The rearrangement joins TRBV29-1 to TRBJ1-2; 10 bases fit TRBD1. This CDR3 is built from 12 residues. The V and J ends lost 3 bases and 6 bases, in that order; junction bases with no gene match: 1. Germline V gene lookup returns CDR1 SQVTM and CDR2 ANQGSEA. CDR3 amino acids: CSVDGTGDGYTF. In DNA form, the CDR3 reads TGCAGCGTTGATGGGACAGGGGATGGCTACACCTTC.

J is TRBJ2-5 and V is TRBV18; 7 bases match TRBD2. This CDR3 region has 13 residues. Losses at the gene ends were 3 bases for V and 3 bases for J; bases not matched to a gene: 1. Germline lookup yields CDR1 KGHSH and CDR2 LQKENI. The CDR3 DNA is TGTGCCAGCTCACCTCTAGCGGAAGAGACCCAGTACTTC. Protein: CASSPLAEETQYF.

This rearrangement joins TRBV5-1 to TRBJ1-1, with D tentatively TRBD1 (5 bases). Trimming pared 4 bases from V and 8 bases from J, leaving 15 bases between. There are 13 residues in the CDR3. CDR1 and CDR2 from the germline V gene are SGHRS and YFSETQ. CDR3: CASSPLGDLEAFF. The CDR3, as DNA: TGCGCCAGCAGCCCATTAGGGGATCTCGAAGCTTTCTTT.

The chain couples TRBV6-5 to TRBJ1-1; D possibly corresponds to TRBD1 (6 bases). CDR3 length equals 14 residues. Germline values: CDR1 MNHEY, CDR2 SVGAGI. V shed 8 bases and J shed 4 bases, with 17 bases lying between them. CDR3 amino acids: CASPPAAGVTEAFF. Here the CDR3 DNA reads TGTGCCAGCCCGCCAGCCGCAGGGGTCACTGAAGCTTTCTTT.

The chain links TRBV12-2 to TRBJ2-7; the table's TRBD1 call for D was not verified on the DNA. TRBV12-2 is termed a pseudogene. The CDR3 totals 13 residues. The CDR3 sequence is CASRLVCSYEQYF. DNA for the CDR3: TGTGCAAGTCGCTTAGTTTGCAGCTACGAGCAGTACTTC.

The chain has TRBV19 and TRBJ1-2; 7 bases are shared with TRBD1. Trimming cost V 7 bases and J 8 bases; bases outside gene matches: 13. The CDR3 spans 14 residues. Germline CDR1 is LNHDA and CDR2 is SQIVND (reference sequence). The CDR3 DNA is TGTGCCAGTACCGCAACAGGGGCCGCTATCGGCTACACCTTC. Protein: CASTATGAAIGYTF.

The rearrangement joins TRBV3-1 (or the pseudogene TRBV3-2) to TRBJ2-1; weak D call: TRBD2 (5 bases). V lost 0 bases and J 5 bases, leaving 17 bases between the germline ends. The CDR3 length is 17 residues. CDR1 is LGHDT and CDR2 is YNNKEL in the germline V gene (reference sequence). The CDR3 DNA reads as TGTGCCAGCAGCCAAGATCCCCCGGCAGCGGAACACAATGAGCAGTTCTTC. It encodes CASSQDPPAAEHNEQFF.

This chain uses TRBV3-1 (or the pseudogene TRBV3-2) with TRBJ1-1; a weak D match, TRBD1 (6 bases). The CDR3 loop spans 15 amino acids. V gave up 0 bases and J gave up 10 bases, with 18 bases separating them. Germline V gives CDR1 LGHDT, CDR2 YNNKEL (reference sequence). CDR3 sequence reads: CASSQDHAGRGSAFF. CDR3 DNA sequence: TGTGCCAGCAGCCAAGATCATGCGGGCAGGGGATCAGCTTTCTTT.

The chain links TRBV18 to TRBJ1-4, with D tentatively TRBD1 (5 bases). This CDR3 has 14 residues. Germline V gene lookup returns CDR1 KGHSH and CDR2 LQKENI. Trimming removed 3 bases at V and 4 bases at J, with 9 bases between. CDR3 in amino acids: CASSPDRSNEKLFF. In DNA form, the CDR3 reads TGTGCCAGCTCACCTGACAGAAGTAATGAAAAACTGTTTTTT.

The chain carries TRBV5-6 and TRBJ1-1; a possible D gene is TRBD1 (5 bases). Germline CDR1 is SGHDT and CDR2 is YYEEEE. Trimming cost V 2 bases and J 4 bases, with 18 bases left between them. This CDR3 has 16 amino acids. Written as DNA, the CDR3 is TGTGCCAGCAGCTTCGTGGGGTCAGGGAGGGGCACTGAAGCTTTCTTT. Translating it yields CASSFVGSGRGTEAFF. The entire variable domain, with the rest obtained from reference TRBV5-6 and TRBJ1-1, is as follows: DAGVTQSPTHLIKTRGQQVTLRCSPKSGHDTVSWYQQALGQGPQFIFQYYEEEERQRGNFPDRFSGHQFPNYSSELNVNALLLGDSALYLCASSFVGSGRGTEAFFGQGTRLTVV.

J is TRBJ1-2 and V is TRBV20-1, with D maybe TRBD1 (6 bases). V lost 3 bases and J lost 2, with 10 bases in between. The CDR3 totals 13 residues. Germline V gives CDR1 DFQATT, CDR2 SNEGSKA (reference sequence). This CDR3 reads CSASGQGNYGYTF. CDR3 nucleotide sequence: TGCAGTGCTAGTGGCCAGGGGAACTATGGCTACACCTTC.

The V call is TRBV20-1, the J call TRBJ2-5; 10 nucleotides agree with TRBD2. This CDR3 has 15 residues. J gave up 4 bases and V 3 bases, and 8 bases lay outside the gene matches. In germline, CDR1 is DFQATT, CDR2 SNEGSKA (reference sequence). The DNA for the CDR3 is TGCAGTGCTAGTGACCAGCGGGGGGGCGGAGAGACCCAGTACTTC. It specifies CSASDQRGGGETQYF.